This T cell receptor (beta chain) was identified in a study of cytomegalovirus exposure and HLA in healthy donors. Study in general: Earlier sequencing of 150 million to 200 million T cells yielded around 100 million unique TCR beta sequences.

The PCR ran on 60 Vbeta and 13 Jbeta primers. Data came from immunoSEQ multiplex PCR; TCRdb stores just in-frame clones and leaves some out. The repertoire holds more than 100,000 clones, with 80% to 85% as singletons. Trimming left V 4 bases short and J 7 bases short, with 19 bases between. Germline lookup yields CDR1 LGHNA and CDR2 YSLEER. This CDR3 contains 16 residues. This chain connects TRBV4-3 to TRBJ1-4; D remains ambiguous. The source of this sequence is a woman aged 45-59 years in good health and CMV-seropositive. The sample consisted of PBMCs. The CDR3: CASSLEISVRSEKLFF. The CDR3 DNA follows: TGCGCCAGCAGCCTCGAGATATCGGTTAGGAGTGAAAAACTGTTTTTT.